Presented here are 21 T cell receptor beta chains from one specimen sequenced in a study of cytomegalovirus exposure and HLA in healthy donors. Data came from immunoSEQ multiplex PCR; TCRdb stores just in-frame clones and leaves some out. Here the sample spans 120,000 to 150,000 clones, approximately 84% being singletons. The specimen sequenced was PBMCs. The receptor source for this set is a woman younger than 45 in good health and CMV-seronegative.

The CDR3 sequence: CASSLFRLGTTEAFF. DNA of the CDR3: TGTGCCAGCAGTTTATTTCGCCTGGGGACAACTGAAGCTTTCTTT. V is TRBV28 and J is TRBJ1-1; weak D call: TRBD1 (6 bases). The germline gives CDR1 MDHEN, CDR2 SYDVKM. This CDR3 is 15 amino acids long. The germline V and J ends were trimmed by 1 base and 5 bases, with 14 bases remaining between them.

The CDR3 coding sequence is TGTGCCAGCTCTCGGTCCGGCGGGAGCAATCAGCCCCAGCATTTT. Its translation is CASSRSGGSNQPQHF. This sequence joins TRBV2 and TRBJ1-5; D not resolved. The CDR3 has 15 amino acids. The germline V gene encodes CDR1 SNHLY and CDR2 FYNNEI. Trimming took off 8 bases at V and 1 base at J, with 15 bases between the two ends. The full variable domain, in which reference TRBV2 and TRBJ1-5 provide the parts outside the CDR3, is EPEVTQTPSHQVTQMGQEVILRCVPISNHLYFYWYRQILGQKVEFLVSFYNNEISEKSEIFDDQFSVERPDGSNFTLKIRSTKLEDSAMYFCASSRSGGSNQPQHFGDGTRLSIL.

The chain joins TRBV19 to TRBJ2-1; 9 nucleotides match TRBD1. The V gene end was trimmed by 3 bases and the J gene end by 8 bases; junction bases not matched to a gene: 20. Germline CDR1 is LNHDA and CDR2 is SQIVND (reference sequence). The CDR3 covers 19 residues. Written as DNA, the CDR3 is TGTGCCAGTAGTATCGAGCGCCCGACCGGGACAGGGATCTTCGATGAGCAGTTCTTC. It yields the protein CASSIERPTGTGIFDEQFF.

V is TRBV29-1 and J is TRBJ2-5; TRBD1 is a possible D gene (6 bases). Germline loops: CDR1 SQVTM, CDR2 ANQGSEA. The CDR3 consists of 13 residues. The ends were cut back, 5 bases at V and 3 bases at J, with 13 bases in the middle. The CDR3 nucleotides read TGCAGCGTTCAACAGGGAGTAAAAGAGACCCAGTACTTC. Its protein product is CSVQQGVKETQYF. Filled out from reference TRBV29-1 and TRBJ2-5, the complete variable domain reads SAVISQKPSRDICQRGTSLTIQCQVDSQVTMMFWYRQQPGQSLTLIATANQGSEATYESGFVIDKFPISRPNLTFSTLTVSNMSPEDSSIYLCSVQQGVKETQYFGPGTRLLVL.

J is TRBJ2-7 and V is TRBV19; 7 bases match TRBD1. V was clipped by 1 base and J by 4 bases; unmatched bases: 7. CDR1 is LNHDA, CDR2 SQIVND, per germline (reference sequence). This CDR3 spans 15 amino acids. The CDR3 bases are TGTGCCAGTAGTATAGGACAGGGAAGTACGTACGAGCAGTACTTC. Encoded protein: CASSIGQGSTYEQYF.

V gene TRBV4-3 combines with J gene TRBJ2-1, with TRBD2 matching over 10 bases. The CDR3 contains 18 residues. CDR1 and CDR2 from the germline V gene are LGHNA and YSLEER. The V and J ends lost 0 bases and 3 bases, in that order; junction bases with no gene match: 8. In DNA form, the CDR3 reads TGCGCCAGCAGCCAAGATCCACCGACTAGCGGGTACTACAATGAGCAGTTCTTC. It codes for CASSQDPPTSGYYNEQFF.

The DNA for the CDR3 is TGTGCCAGCAGGGTCGACACCAGCACAGATACGCAGTATTTT. It specifies CASRVDTSTDTQYF. J is TRBJ2-3 and V is TRBV6-1, with D hard to call. The CDR3 covers 14 residues. The V and J ends lost 6 bases and 0 bases respectively, with 10 bases between them. The germline V gene encodes CDR1 MNHNS and CDR2 SASEGT.

DNA for the CDR3: TGTGCCAGCAGCCGGGGGGGCGCAGGTGAAAAACTGTTTTTT. Translation: CASSRGGAGEKLFF. The V call is TRBV9, the J call TRBJ1-4; the D gene is possibly TRBD1 (6 bases). Germline loops: CDR1 SGDLS, CDR2 YYNGEE. Between the trimmed V and J ends, which lost 4 bases and 7 bases, there was a span of 14 bases. The CDR3 sequence is 14 residues long.

The rearrangement joins TRBV2 to TRBJ1-3; D gene unclear. The germline gives CDR1 SNHLY, CDR2 FYNNEI. The CDR3 totals 14 residues. The germline V and J ends were trimmed by 4 bases and 0 bases, with 7 bases remaining between them. CDR3 loop: CASSGSLSGNTIYF. The CDR3, as DNA: TGTGCCAGCAGTGGTTCTCTCTCTGGAAACACCATATATTTT.

V gene TRBV5-1 combines with J gene TRBJ2-1; 7 bases map to TRBD1. The germline V gene encodes CDR1 SGHRS and CDR2 YFSETQ. Germline trimming cut 1 base from V and 2 bases from J; bases unmatched to any gene: 3. The CDR3 runs 15 residues. CDR3 protein: CASSLRQGAYNEQFF. The CDR3 DNA sequence: TGCGCCAGCAGCTTGAGGCAGGGGGCCTACAATGAGCAGTTCTTC.

This sequence joins TRBV5-1 and TRBJ2-1, with 7 bases that match TRBD2. The CDR3 length is 17 residues. Germline CDR1 is SGHRS and CDR2 is YFSETQ. V shed 4 bases, J shed 0 bases, and the junction held 10 bases outside the gene matches. The DNA for the CDR3 is TGCGCCAGCAGCGTGGGGGGGGGATCGAACTCCTACAATGAGCAGTTCTTC. Translated, it gives CASSVGGGSNSYNEQFF.

This clone turned up a few times. The V call is TRBV21-1, the J call TRBJ2-4; the tabulated D call, TRBD1, remains unverified against the DNA. TRBV21-1 is listed as a pseudogene. The CDR3 consists of 13 residues. Here the CDR3 DNA reads TGTGCCAGCAGGTCAGGGGGGACGAACATTCAGTACTTC. Its protein product is CASRSGGTNIQYF.

Only one count was recorded for this clone. The rearrangement joins TRBV6-1 to TRBJ1-1; D is perhaps TRBD1 (5 bases). V lost 4 bases, J lost 0 bases, and 12 bases lay in between. The germline V gene has CDR1 MNHNS and CDR2 SASEGT. The CDR3 sequence is 15 residues long. The CDR3 bases are TGTGCCAGCAGTGTAAATCAGGGTATGAACACTGAAGCTTTCTTT. Residues: CASSVNQGMNTEAFF.

The chain's CDR3 is CASTDRGSYNEQFF. CDR3 bases: TGTGCCAGCACCGACAGGGGCTCCTACAATGAGCAGTTCTTC. The rearrangement links TRBV11-2 to TRBJ2-1, with 8 bases lining up with TRBD1. Trimming cost V 7 bases and J 0 bases; bases outside gene matches: 2. The CDR3 sequence is 14 residues long. CDR1 and CDR2 (germline): SGHAT, FQNNGV.

The genes are TRBV29-1 and TRBJ2-1, with D possibly TRBD1 on 5 matching bases. The CDR3 runs to 14 residues. Germline values: CDR1 SQVTM, CDR2 ANQGSEA. V dropped 2 bases and J dropped 3 bases, with 11 bases sitting between them. As DNA, the CDR3 is TGCAGCGTTGAATCCCAGGGTGGCTACAATGAGCAGTTCTTC. Translating gives CSVESQGGYNEQFF.

This sequence joins TRBV4-1 and TRBJ2-5; no definite D call. In germline, CDR1 is MGHRA, CDR2 YSYEKL. Between the trimmed V and J ends, which lost 0 bases and 7 bases, there was a span of 12 bases. This CDR3 region has 14 residues. The CDR3 region has the DNA TGCGCCAGCAGCCAAGATCCATCCTTCGGGACCCAGTACTTC. Translation gives CASSQDPSFGTQYF.

The rearrangement uses TRBV4-3 and TRBJ2-5, with 7 bases lining up with TRBD2. CDR1 is LGHNA, CDR2 YSLEER, per germline. This CDR3 has 15 residues. J lost 5 bases, V lost 1 base, and 7 bases had no gene match. CDR3 region: CASSQALAVSETQYF. In DNA form, the CDR3 reads TGCGCCAGCAGCCAAGCCCTAGCGGTGTCGGAGACCCAGTACTTC.

This clone was recorded only once. The CDR3 is CASSLRGRTDTQYF. The CDR3 DNA reads TGTGCCAGCAGCTTACGAGGGCGCACAGATACGCAGTATTTT. The V gene is TRBV5-8, the J gene TRBJ2-3; tentatively, D is TRBD2 (5 bases). Germline assignment: CDR1 SGHTS and CDR2 YDEGEE. The CDR3 sequence is 14 residues long. Between the trimmed V and J ends, which lost 2 bases and 1 base, there was a span of 8 bases.

J is TRBJ1-4 and V is TRBV19, with a weak D call TRBD1 (6 bases). Trimming took 4 bases from V and 5 from J, leaving 20 bases between them. This CDR3 region has 17 residues. Germline V lookup: CDR1 LNHDA, CDR2 SQIVND (reference sequence). CDR3 nucleotides: TGTGCCAGTAGTAGGGAAGTATTGCAGGGGCCGAATGAAAAACTGTTTTTT. Protein product: CASSREVLQGPNEKLFF.

The V call is TRBV2, the J call TRBJ1-1, with D unresolved. This CDR3 comprises 14 residues. The germline V and J ends were trimmed by 8 bases and 2 bases, with 15 bases remaining between them. Germline CDR1 SNHLY, CDR2 FYNNEI. In DNA, the CDR3 is TGTGCCAGCCGGCAGGCTAGCTTAAACACTGAAGCTTTCTTT. Its translation is CASRQASLNTEAFF.

This rearrangement joins TRBV5-6 to TRBJ2-3; 10 bases match TRBD2. Trimming at V came to 2 bases and at J to 4 bases, leaving 1 base not matched to a gene. This CDR3 comprises 14 residues. Per germline, CDR1 SGHDT and CDR2 YYEEEE. The CDR3 nucleotides are TGTGCCAGCAGCTTAGCGGGGGGGCCAGATACGCAGTATTTT. Encoded protein: CASSLAGGPDTQYF.